The sequence of this T cell receptor beta chain was determined in a study of technical replicates of blood from four donors (dated by TCRdb to 2017 to 2019). As for this clone: Its binding antigen is unknown. Nothing much larger sits one base from this clone, and base qualities are not available.

V is cut by 7 bases and J by 0 bases, and the space between the germline ends is 10 bases. For CDR1 and CDR2, the germline V gene lists SNHLY and FYNNEI. The CDR3, from cysteine to phenylalanine, totals 14 residues. The only DNA kept is the CDR3, 42 bases in frame from the first base. Libraries were made using the immunoSEQ multiplex PCR assay. In TCRdb, the immuneACCESS table is reduced to in-frame sequences with V and J assigned. These tables do not hold every clone; where another copy was compared, an unresolved V gene accounts for under half, and the others remain unexplained. The sample profile shows approximately 99,000 clones; around 95% of them were found once. Just over 0.2% of the sample is in the top ten clones.

Sequences were obtained from T cells isolated from PBMCs. The chain is assembled from TRBV2 and TRBJ1-5, with the D gene uncertain. This sequence originates from a human donor in good health. In nucleotides, the sequence is TGTGCCAGCAAGGAGGAGTATAGCAATCAGCCCCAGCATTTT. Its protein product is CASKEEYSNQPQHF.